A selection of T cell receptor beta chains follows, all from one sample in a study of regulatory T cells in long-lasting Graves disease. From the multiplex PCR reads, TCRdb called clonotypes with MiXCR, one entry per CDR3 protein. This table holds about 430,000 distinct CDR3 sequences, approximately 22% found once. Sequencing used peripheral blood mononuclear cells (PBMCs), obtained when the disease was refractory, from a patient treated with antithyroid drugs. The receptors were gathered from a female donor with Graves disease. CDR3s include the opening cysteine and the closing phenylalanine or tryptophan. Fields, in order: D gene, V gene, J gene, clone size, CDR3 protein, CDR3 DNA. D genes are given only for firm matches. Only part of the rows carry a size: once, few, many, or a class if the clone is expanded.

>NA|TRBV7-2|TRBJ1-6|NA
CASSLQTGNNSPLHF
TGTGCCAGCAGCTTACAGACGGGCAATAATTCACCCCTCCACTTT
>NA|TRBV29-1|TRBJ2-7|few
CSVGRESSYEQYF
TGCAGCGTTGGTCGGGAGAGCTCCTACGAGCAGTACTTC
>NA|TRBV28|TRBJ2-3|NA
CAPPGAAADTQYF
TGTGCTCCTCCTGGAGCAGCGGCAGATACGCAGTATTTT
>TRBD2|TRBV20-1|TRBJ2-5|many
CSASPSGTLGETQYF
TGCAGTGCTAGCCCTAGCGGGACCTTGGGGGAGACCCAGTACTTC
>NA|TRBV7-7|TRBJ1-3|few
CASSSGPSSGNTIYF
TGTGCCAGCAGCTCGGGACCAAGCTCTGGAAACACCATATATTTT
>TRBD1|TRBV27|TRBJ2-7|many
CASGMTGQGANEQYF
TGTGCCAGCGGTATGACGGGACAGGGGGCGAACGAGCAGTACTTC
>NA|TRBV10-3|TRBJ1-4|many
CAISDPTRATNEKLFF
TGTGCCATCAGTGATCCTACGAGGGCAACTAATGAAAAACTGTTTTTT
>TRBD2|TRBV27|TRBJ2-3|NA
CASNSGTSTDTQYF
TGTGCCAGCAATAGCGGGACTAGCACAGATACGCAGTATTTT
>TRBD1|TRBV28|TRBJ1-2|many
CASSSTGGSYGYTF
TGTGCCAGCAGTTCGACAGGGGGCAGCTATGGCTACACCTTC
>NA|TRBV30|TRBJ2-2|few
CAWSQTGNTGELFF
TGTGCCTGGAGTCAAACAGGGAACACCGGGGAGCTGTTTTTT
>NA|TRBV5-4|TRBJ2-5|NA
CASSLDDRVLQETQYF
TGTGCCAGCAGCTTGGACGATCGGGTGCTCCAAGAGACCCAGTACTTC
>NA|TRBV2|TRBJ2-1|NA
CARALATSSYNEQFF
TGTGCCAGGGCCCTAGCGACGAGCTCCTACAATGAGCAGTTCTTC
>NA|TRBV28|TRBJ2-1|NA
CASSFSRNEQFF
TGTGCCAGCAGTTTTTCGCGGAATGAGCAGTTCTTC
>TRBD1|TRBV5-6|TRBJ2-7|few
CASSLEGTDDEQYF
TGTGCCAGCAGCTTGGAAGGGACAGATGACGAGCAGTACTTC
>NA|TRBV29-1|TRBJ2-2|many
CSARSYAGELFF
TGCAGCGCCAGATCGTATGCCGGGGAGCTGTTTTTT
>NA|TRBV27|TRBJ2-2|many
CASSLFPLGNTGELFF
TGTGCCAGCAGTTTATTTCCCCTGGGGAACACCGGGGAGCTGTTTTTT
>NA|TRBV3-1|TRBJ2-7|NA
CASSQPYDYGQYF
TGTGCCAGCAGCCAACCATACGACTACGGGCAGTACTTC
>TRBD2|TRBV6-1|TRBJ2-5|many
CASSVLPLAGPGETQYF
TGTGCCAGCAGTGTTCTACCCCTAGCGGGCCCGGGGGAGACCCAGTACTTC
>NA|TRBV9|TRBJ2-2|NA
CASTSSEIGELFF
TGTGCCAGCACCTCCTCGGAGATCGGGGAGCTGTTTTTT
>TRBD2|TRBV28|TRBJ2-3|NA
CASSLRSGGSDTQYF
TGTGCCAGCAGTTTACGGTCGGGAGGGTCAGATACGCAGTATTTT
>TRBD1|TRBV7-2|TRBJ2-5|few
CASSSGTGSVTQYF
TGTGCCAGCAGTTCCGGGACAGGGTCAGTGACCCAGTACTTC
>NA|TRBV5-1|TRBJ2-7|few
CASSLGGSVDEQYF
TGCGCCAGCAGCTTGGGGGGGAGCGTAGACGAGCAGTACTTC
>NA|TRBV7-9|TRBJ2-5|NA
CASSAGPNREETQYF
TGTGCCAGCAGCGCAGGGCCCAACAGGGAAGAGACCCAGTACTTC
>TRBD1|TRBV27|TRBJ1-5|many
CASSLTGVNQPQHF
TGTGCCAGCAGTCTAACAGGGGTCAATCAGCCCCAGCATTTT
>TRBD2|TRBV6-1|TRBJ2-3|few
CASTPGLAGADTQYF
TGTGCCAGCACCCCGGGACTAGCGGGAGCAGATACGCAGTATTTT
>TRBD1|TRBV27|TRBJ2-5|many
CASSSVGRTGQETQYF
TGTGCCAGCAGTTCCGTGGGACGGACAGGGCAAGAGACCCAGTACTTC
>NA|TRBV10-3|TRBJ1-2|NA
CAISADTNYGYTF
TGTGCCATCAGTGCCGACACTAACTATGGCTACACCTTC
>NA|TRBV3-1|TRBJ2-7|few
CASSQARTNSYEQYF
TGTGCCAGCAGCCAAGCAAGGACAAACTCCTACGAGCAGTACTTC
>NA|TRBV9|TRBJ1-1|few
CASSVFGDTEAFF
TGTGCCAGCAGCGTTTTTGGGGACACTGAAGCTTTCTTT
>TRBD1|TRBV28|TRBJ1-2|many
CASSFPGGVFYGYTF
TGTGCCAGCAGTTTCCCAGGGGGCGTCTTCTATGGCTACACCTTC
>NA|TRBV5-4|TRBJ2-3|NA
CASRDGPVDTQYF
TGTGCCAGCAGAGACGGGCCCGTCGATACGCAGTATTTT
>TRBD1|TRBV20-1|TRBJ1-2|NA
CSAFDRGPGYTF
TGCAGTGCCTTCGACAGGGGGCCGGGCTACACCTTC
>TRBD1|TRBV28|TRBJ2-5|NA
CASRGSGQGRNTQYF
TGTGCCAGCAGGGGATCCGGACAGGGGAGGAATACCCAGTACTTC
>TRBD1|TRBV28|TRBJ2-6|NA
CASRSTTGGVSGTNVLTF
TGTGCCAGCAGATCGACGACAGGGGGCGTGAGTGGGACCAACGTCCTGACTTTC
>NA|TRBV20-1|TRBJ2-7|NA
CSASRTETWEQYF
TGCAGTGCTAGTAGGACCGAGACGTGGGAGCAGTACTTC
>NA|TRBV9|TRBJ1-4|NA
CASSVDSNNEKLFF
TGTGCCAGCAGCGTAGACAGTAATAATGAAAAACTGTTTTTT
>NA|TRBV6-1|TRBJ1-4|many
CASSPLSGEKLFF
TGTGCCAGCAGCCCCCTGTCCGGGGAAAAACTGTTTTTT
>NA|TRBV19|TRBJ1-1|many
CASSRGMNTEAFF
TGTGCCAGCAGTAGGGGCATGAACACTGAAGCTTTCTTT
>TRBD1|TRBV28|TRBJ1-2|many
CASSYRGGWGYTF
TGTGCCAGCAGTTACAGGGGGGGATGGGGCTACACCTTC
>TRBD2|TRBV19|TRBJ2-5|NA
CASSMMRVAGVETQYF
TGTGCCAGTAGTATGATGAGGGTAGCGGGAGTAGAGACCCAGTACTTC
>TRBD1|TRBV9|TRBJ2-7|once
CASSRRDREGEQYF
TGTGCCAGCAGCCGCCGGGACAGGGAAGGCGAGCAGTACTTC
>TRBD2|TRBV19|TRBJ2-5|NA
CASSMMTSGQQHF
TGTGCCAGTAGTATGATGACTAGCGGACAGCAACACTTC
>NA|TRBV10-2|TRBJ1-1|NA
CASRGRVNTEAFF
TGCGCCAGCAGGGGGAGGGTGAACACTGAAGCTTTCTTT
>NA|TRBV28|TRBJ1-6|NA
CASRGTDYNSPLHF
TGTGCCAGCAGAGGGACCGACTATAATTCACCCCTCCACTTT
>TRBD1|TRBV5-4|TRBJ1-1|NA
CASSAGQGTEAFF
TGTGCCAGCAGCGCCGGACAGGGAACTGAAGCTTTCTTT
>NA|TRBV5-4|TRBJ2-2|NA
CASSSDPTGELFF
TGTGCCAGCAGCTCAGATCCGACCGGGGAGCTGTTTTTT
>NA|TRBV20-1|TRBJ2-7|many
CSARVGYSYEQYF
TGCAGTGCTAGAGTTGGCTACTCCTACGAGCAGTACTTC
>TRBD1|TRBV4-2|TRBJ2-2|NA
CASSRDRGPGGELFF
TGTGCCAGCAGTCGGGACAGGGGGCCGGGCGGGGAGCTGTTTTTT
>NA|TRBV15|TRBJ2-6|NA
CATSRRGTTGANVLTF
TGTGCCACCAGCCGGCGGGGGACAACTGGGGCCAACGTCCTGACTTTC
>NA|TRBV20-1|TRBJ2-1|NA
CSASSPDNEQFF
TGCAGTGCTAGTTCCCCGGACAATGAGCAGTTCTTC
>TRBD1|TRBV29-1|TRBJ2-7|NA
CSVGQGVDEQYF
TGCAGCGTTGGACAGGGGGTGGATGAGCAGTACTTC
>TRBD2|TRBV29-1|TRBJ2-2|few
CSVERPSSGRYTGELFF
TGCAGCGTTGAAAGGCCATCTAGCGGGAGATATACCGGGGAGCTGTTTTTT
>NA|TRBV2|TRBJ1-1|many
CASSAKQGAPTEAFF
TGTGCCAGCAGTGCCAAGCAGGGTGCCCCAACTGAAGCTTTCTTT